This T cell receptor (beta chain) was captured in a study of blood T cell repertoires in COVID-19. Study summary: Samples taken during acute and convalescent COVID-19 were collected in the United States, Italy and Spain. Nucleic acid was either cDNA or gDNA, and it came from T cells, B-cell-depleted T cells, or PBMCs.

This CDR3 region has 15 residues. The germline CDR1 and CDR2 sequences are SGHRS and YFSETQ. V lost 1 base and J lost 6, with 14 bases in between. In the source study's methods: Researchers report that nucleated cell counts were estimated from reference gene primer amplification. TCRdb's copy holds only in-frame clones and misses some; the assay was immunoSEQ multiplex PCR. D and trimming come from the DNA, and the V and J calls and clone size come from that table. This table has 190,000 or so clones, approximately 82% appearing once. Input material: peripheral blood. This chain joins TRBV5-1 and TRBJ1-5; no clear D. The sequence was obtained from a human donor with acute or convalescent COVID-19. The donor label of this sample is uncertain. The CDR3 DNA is TGCGCCAGCAGCTTGATGGGCGGGGATGGTCAGCCCCAGCATTTT. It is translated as CASSLMGGDGQPQHF.